The clone carrying this TCR beta chain was seen only a few times. This sample was taken from a study of multiple sclerosis patients with progressive multifocal leukoencephalopathy. Germline-derived CDR1 and CDR2 are SGDLS and YYNGEE. The CDR3 has 17 residues. Trimming took off 0 bases at V and 3 bases at J, with 15 bases between the two ends. Only in-frame clones appear in the TCRdb table, and some are missing; sequencing was by immunoSEQ multiplex PCR. Counted here are 25,000 to 35,000 clones, around nine tenths occurring once; the ten biggest clones make up about 1.6%. Time point in this sample: 5 to 6 months of natalizumab therapy.

Sequences were derived from PBMCs, sampled from a patient treated with natalizumab. The sequence derives from a human donor with multiple sclerosis. This chain uses TRBV9 with TRBJ2-2; D unclear. CDR3 coding DNA: TGTGCCAGCAGCGTAGTTGGTTCGGCCGGGCACACCGGGGAGCTGTTTTTT. Amino acids: CASSVVGSAGHTGELFF. Full variable domain (remainder filled in from reference TRBV9 and TRBJ2-2): DSGVTQTPKHLITATGQRVTLRCSPRSGDLSVYWYQQSLDQGLQFLIQYYNGEERAKGNILERFSAQQFPDLHSELNLSSLELGDSALYFCASSVVGSAGHTGELFFGEGSRLTVL.